The table lists the clone carrying this T cell receptor beta chain with a few counts. What it binds is unknown. TCRdb's table, derived via immunoSEQ multiplex PCR, lists solely in-frame clones and lacks some. The repertoire holds tens of thousands of clones, with roughly 76% as singletons. This specimen comes from a study of CD4 T cells in relation to SARS-CoV-2 and coronaviruses. The ends lost 3 bases at V and 6 bases at J; junction bases unmatched: 6. CDR1 is SGHRS, CDR2 YFSETQ, per germline. The CDR3 has 16 residues. V and J are TRBV5-1 and TRBJ2-5, with 15 nucleotides matching TRBD2. The TCR originated in an adult with COVID-19. Sample: memory CD4+ T cells from PBMCs, cultured in vitro. Written as DNA, the CDR3 is TGCGCCAGCAGCTGGACTAGCGGGAGGGTCGTGAAGACCCAGTACTTC. It is translated as CASSWTSGRVVKTQYF.